The text below deals with one T cell receptor beta chain. The antigen it recognizes is unknown. No qualities accompany the bases; no much larger clone lies one base away. Libraries were constructed by the immunoSEQ multiplex PCR assay. Not all clones reach the TCRdb copy of this immuneACCESS table, which keeps in-frame sequences only. Checked studies attribute under half of the gap to unresolved V genes and leave the rest unexplained. The sample table records roughly 42,000 clones; roughly 73% of these occur just once. The ten biggest clones cover under 25% of the sample. This sample is drawn from a study of radiotherapy plus CTLA-4 blockade in lung cancer (dated by TCRdb to 2016 to 2018). For the wider study: Objective responses occurred in 18% of enrolled patients, and 30% to 35% achieved disease control.

The CDR3 sequence holds 13 residues, the cysteine and phenylalanine included. Of all the DNA, just the CDR3 is kept, 39 bases in frame from base 1. V and J lose 3 bases and 8 bases, and a span of 8 bases separates them. As encoded in the germline V gene, CDR1 is KGHSH while CDR2 is LQKENI. Study-level results and caveats: TCR clones derived from tumors expanded in peripheral blood after treatment with radiotherapy and ipilimumab. Early dynamic changes in blood T cell clones, together with increased serum interferon-beta after radiation, were reported as the strongest predictors of response.

The study evaluated CTLA-4 blockade (ipilimumab) given together with focal radiation therapy in patients who had chemo-refractory metastatic non-small-cell lung cancer. This receptor was taken from a human donor with non-small cell lung cancer that progressed on radiotherapy plus ipilimumab. The starting material was peripheral blood, obtained from a patient treated with radiotherapy plus ipilimumab. In this chain, TRBV18 is recombined with TRBJ1-6, with the D gene call left open. The nucleotide sequence is TGTGCCAGCTCACCGATCGAGGATTCACCCCTCCACTTT. This yields the protein CASSPIEDSPLHF.